This TCR beta chain was recovered during a study of CD8+ T cells in alopecia areata. As part of sample collection, lesional scalp punch biopsies and peripheral blood were taken from alopecia areata patients. Cell sorting on a FACSAria was used to separate CD4+ and CD8+ T cells from the PBMCs. The CDR3 has 12 residues. The germline gives CDR1 SNHLY, CDR2 FYNNEI. V gave up 4 bases and J gave up 3 bases, with 3 bases separating them. Turning to this clone: Its antigen is still unknown.

Whole-study results and caveats: Sequencing of scalp samples also captures resident alphabeta T cells of normal skin. Compared with normal scalp, lesional scalp had higher clonality and more expanded CD8+ clones.

Reverse transcribed after extraction, RNA yielded cDNA as the sequencing template. Clones were sequenced by immunoSEQ multiplex PCR, and TCRdb holds only the in-frame ones, with some missing. The table includes 150,000 or so clones, about 66% detected once. The input for sequencing was CD8+ T cells sorted from blood, taken at week 0. The sequence derives from a human donor with alopecia areata. The chain links TRBV2 to TRBJ2-2; D remains ambiguous. The CDR3 DNA reads as TGTGCCAGCAGTGCTTACACCGGGGAGCTGTTTTTT. This encodes CASSAYTGELFF. Variable domain in full (rest from reference TRBV2 and TRBJ2-2): EPEVTQTPSHQVTQMGQEVILRCVPISNHLYFYWYRQILGQKVEFLVSFYNNEISEKSEIFDDQFSVERPDGSNFTLKIRSTKLEDSAMYFCASSAYTGELFFGEGSRLTVL.